Listed here are 18 T cell receptor beta chains from one sample, sequenced in a study of shared clonotypes between healthy human individuals (dated by TCRdb to about 2020). The receptor library was made with the immunoSEQ multiplex PCR assay. TCRdb provides this immuneACCESS table in a form limited to in-frame rearrangements. Some clones are lacking; in checked studies, under half of them reflect an unresolved V gene, and why the rest are absent is not known. The sample includes over a million clones, with approximately 72% observed a single time. The ten largest clonotypes hold roughly 1.4% of the sample. Source material: memory CD4+ T cells sorted from blood. Sample cell subset or site, as interpreted from the label and publication: CD45RA-negative fraction. Receptors originate from a young man in good health.

The V gene is TRBV30, the J gene TRBJ1-5; possible D gene TRBD1, 6 bases. V lost 4 bases, J lost 5 bases, and 12 bases lay in between. In germline, CDR1 is GTSNPN, CDR2 SVGIG (reference sequence). The CDR3 is 13 amino acids. As DNA, the CDR3 is TGTGCCTGGATGGACAGACCTGATCAGCCCCAGCATTTT. Residues: CAWMDRPDQPQHF.

This chain joins TRBV7-2 and TRBJ1-5, with D unclear. CDR3 length: 13 residues. The germline CDR1 and CDR2 sequences are SGHTA and FQGNSA. The ends were cut back, 5 bases at V and 6 bases at J, with 11 bases in the middle. The CDR3 bases are TGTGCCAGCAGCCCAGCGGGAGGTCAGCCCCAGCATTTT. It codes for CASSPAGGQPQHF.

This clone has a handful of counts. The chain combines TRBV6-5 with TRBJ1-5; D is ambiguous. Germline CDR1 MNHEY, CDR2 SVGAGI. There are 13 residues in the CDR3. V was clipped by 0 bases and J by 6 bases, with 6 bases between them. CDR3 bases: TGTGCCAGCAGTTACTCGCACGGTCAGCCCCAGCATTTT. Protein product: CASSYSHGQPQHF.

V and J are TRBV9 and TRBJ2-3; D may match TRBD1 or TRBD2 (5 bases each). Germline loops: CDR1 SGDLS, CDR2 YYNGEE. Trimming took off 4 bases at V and 2 bases at J, with 20 bases between the two ends. The CDR3 consists of 17 residues. CDR3: CASSLSPQTGPTDTQYF. CDR3 sequence (DNA): TGTGCCAGCAGCCTCTCCCCTCAAACGGGGCCCACAGATACGCAGTATTTT.

The rearrangement uses TRBV5-6 and TRBJ1-1, with no clear D. The CDR3 has 14 amino acids. Per the germline V gene, CDR1 is SGHDT and CDR2 is YYEEEE. Trimming removed 4 bases at V and 0 bases at J, with 10 bases between. CDR3 sequence: CASSRPGLNTEAFF. The CDR3 DNA reads TGTGCCAGCAGCCGCCCCGGTCTGAACACTGAAGCTTTCTTT.

V is TRBV25-1 and J is TRBJ2-6; D not certain. V was cut by 2 bases and J by 1 base, with 6 bases left in between. Germline loops: CDR1 MGHDK, CDR2 SYGVNS. CDR3 size: 15 residues. The CDR3 DNA reads TGTGCCAGCAGTGAAACGGCGTCTGGGGCCAACGTCCTGACTTTC. It translates to CASSETASGANVLTF.

The chain carries TRBV5-1 and TRBJ1-2; 9 bases line up with TRBD1. The J segment lost 8 bases and the V segment lost 4 bases, leaving 12 bases of the junction unmatched. There are 15 residues in the CDR3. Germline loops: CDR1 SGHRS, CDR2 YFSETQ. DNA of the CDR3: TGCGCCAGCAGCGCGGACTTAACAGGGGGCCGAGGCTACACCTTC. Translating it yields CASSADLTGGRGYTF.

The CDR3 nucleotides are TGTGCCAGTAGCCCCAGGGGCAGGGGAGGAGAGACCCAGTACTTC. This gives the protein CASSPRGRGGETQYF. This rearrangement joins TRBV19 to TRBJ2-5; D possibly uses TRBD1 or TRBD2 (6 bases each). The V end lost 6 bases, the J end lost 4 bases, and 18 bases lay between the germline ends. The germline V gene has CDR1 LNHDA and CDR2 SQIVND (reference sequence). The CDR3 has 15 amino acids.

The chain joins TRBV10-3 to TRBJ2-3, with TRBD2 identical over 11 bases. Germline CDR1 ENHRY, CDR2 SYGVKD. Trimming cost V 2 bases and J 4 bases; bases outside gene matches: 2. The CDR3 has 15 amino acids. CDR3 sequence reads: CAISEGLAGADTQYF. The CDR3 DNA reads TGTGCCATCAGTGAGGGACTAGCGGGTGCAGATACGCAGTATTTT.

With regard to this clone: It is unclear where the CDR3 begins or ends on the DNA, so no DNA is shown, and the CDR3 is as TCRdb lists it. This sequence joins TRBV6-5 and TRBJ1-1; no check of the table's D call, TRBD1, against the DNA was made. Germline V CDR1 and CDR2: MNHEY, SVGAGI. The CDR3 is 14 residues long, ends included. The CDR3 protein is CASSSSTGSTEAFF.

This chain uses TRBV18 with TRBJ2-6; D is uncertain. The CDR3 is made up of 17 amino acids. V lost 1 base and J lost 1, with 11 bases in between. The germline gives CDR1 KGHSH, CDR2 LQKENI. CDR3 bases: TGTGCCAGCTCACCACTTGCCAGGATTTCTGGGGCCAACGTCCTGACTTTC. This translates into CASSPLARISGANVLTF.

Remarks on this clone: The same CDR3 also results from other DNA sequences found in this sample. The chain links TRBV5-1 to TRBJ1-1; unclear D gene. The CDR3 runs 11 residues. V lost 0 bases, J lost 6 bases, and 3 bases lay in between. CDR1 SGHRS and CDR2 YFSETQ come from the germline V gene. CDR3 residues: CASSLGSEAFF. The CDR3 DNA reads TGCGCCAGCAGCTTGGGGTCTGAAGCTTTCTTT.

Here the CDR3 reads CASSEATGANVLTF. CDR3 DNA: TGTGCCAGCAGTGAGGCTACTGGGGCCAACGTCCTGACTTTC. This sequence joins TRBV27 and TRBJ2-6; D gene uncertain. Germline lookup yields CDR1 MNHEY and CDR2 SMNVEV (reference sequence). Trimming removed 5 bases at V and 2 bases at J, with 7 bases between. The CDR3 contains 14 residues.

This chain joins TRBV20-1 and TRBJ1-2; D might be TRBD1 (5 bases). The CDR3 extends over 10 amino acids. The V and J ends lost 0 bases and 11 bases respectively, with 7 bases between them. The germline V gene has CDR1 DFQATT and CDR2 SNEGSKA (reference sequence). CDR3 sequence: CSARDRTYTF. DNA of the CDR3: TGCAGTGCTAGAGATAGGACATACACCTTC.

The chain uses TRBV19 and TRBJ2-1, with 11 bases aligning to TRBD2. V shed 4 bases and J 0 bases; nucleotides not matched to a gene: 5. The CDR3 runs 17 residues. CDR1 is LNHDA and CDR2 is SQIVND in the germline V gene (reference sequence). The CDR3, as DNA: TGTGCCAGTAGTAGGACTAGCGGGTCGAGCTCCTACAATGAGCAGTTCTTC. Amino acid sequence: CASSRTSGSSSYNEQFF. The whole variable domain, remainder taken from reference TRBV19 and TRBJ2-1, is DGGITQSPKYLFRKEGQNVTLSCEQNLNHDAMYWYRQDPGQGLRLIYYSQIVNDFQKGDIAEGYSVSREKKESFPLTVTSAQKNPTAFYLCASSRTSGSSSYNEQFFGPGTRLTVL.

This chain uses TRBV5-1 with TRBJ2-1; perhaps TRBD2 as D (6 bases). Germline lookup yields CDR1 SGHRS and CDR2 YFSETQ. There are 15 residues in the CDR3. Trimming removed 2 bases at V and 9 bases at J, with 18 bases between. For the CDR3, the DNA is TGCGCCAGCAGCTTAACGGGTCCCCCGGAGGGTGAGCAGTTCTTC. It specifies CASSLTGPPEGEQFF.

V usage is TRBV2 and J usage is TRBJ2-3; perhaps D is TRBD1 or TRBD2 (6 bases each). V lost 6 bases and J lost 6, with 19 bases in between. The CDR3 extends over 15 amino acids. Germline V gene data show CDR1 as SNHLY and CDR2 as FYNNEI. The CDR3 sequence is CASRAALRGGDTQYF. DNA for the CDR3: TGTGCCAGCAGAGCGGCACTCCGAGGGGGGGATACGCAGTATTTT.

The chain carries TRBV7-3 and TRBJ1-1; D gene uncertain. The V end was cut by 4 bases, the J end by 6 bases, with 15 bases between. The CDR3 is 14 amino acids. Germline loops: CDR1 SGHTA, CDR2 FQGTGA. The DNA for the CDR3 is TGTGCCAGCAGCTCGTCTCAGGTGGGTTCTGAAGCTTTCTTT. Protein sequence: CASSSSQVGSEAFF.